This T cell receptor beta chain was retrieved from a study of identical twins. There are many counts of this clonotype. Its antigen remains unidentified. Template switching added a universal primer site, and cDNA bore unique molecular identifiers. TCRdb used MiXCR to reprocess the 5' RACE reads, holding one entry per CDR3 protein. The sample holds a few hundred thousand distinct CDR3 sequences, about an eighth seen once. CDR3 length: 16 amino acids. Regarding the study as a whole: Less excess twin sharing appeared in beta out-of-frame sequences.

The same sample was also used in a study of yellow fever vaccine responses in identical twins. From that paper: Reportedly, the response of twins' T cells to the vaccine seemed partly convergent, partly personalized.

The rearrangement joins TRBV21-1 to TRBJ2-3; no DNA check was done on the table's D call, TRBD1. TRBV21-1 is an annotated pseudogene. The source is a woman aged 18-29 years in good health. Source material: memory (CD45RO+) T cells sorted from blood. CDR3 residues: CASSKGTGQHTDTQYF. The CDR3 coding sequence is TGTGCCAGCAGCAAAGGAACGGGACAGCACACAGATACGCAGTATTTT.